The present T cell receptor beta chain was sequenced within a study of blood T cell repertoires in COVID-19. Study-wide context: The United States, Italy and Spain were the sources of the acute and convalescent COVID-19 samples. PBMCs, B-cell-depleted T cells, or T cells were the source of the cDNA or gDNA that made up the material.

The CDR3 length is 15 residues. CDR1 and CDR2 from the germline V gene are SEHNR and FQNEAQ (reference sequence). V shed 3 bases, J shed 2 bases, and the junction held 3 bases outside the gene matches. The protocol was immunoSEQ multiplex PCR, while the TCRdb copy is restricted to in-frame clones and leaves out a portion. This sample has 200,000 or so clones, with roughly nine tenths found just once. The chain is built from TRBV7-9 and TRBJ2-5; TRBD2 agrees at 10 bases. The sequence derives from a man in his forties with active or convalescent COVID-19. Sequencing was carried out using peripheral blood. The CDR3, as DNA: TGTGCCAGCAGCTTGACTAGCGGGTCGCAAGAGACCCAGTACTTC. It yields the protein CASSLTSGSQETQYF.